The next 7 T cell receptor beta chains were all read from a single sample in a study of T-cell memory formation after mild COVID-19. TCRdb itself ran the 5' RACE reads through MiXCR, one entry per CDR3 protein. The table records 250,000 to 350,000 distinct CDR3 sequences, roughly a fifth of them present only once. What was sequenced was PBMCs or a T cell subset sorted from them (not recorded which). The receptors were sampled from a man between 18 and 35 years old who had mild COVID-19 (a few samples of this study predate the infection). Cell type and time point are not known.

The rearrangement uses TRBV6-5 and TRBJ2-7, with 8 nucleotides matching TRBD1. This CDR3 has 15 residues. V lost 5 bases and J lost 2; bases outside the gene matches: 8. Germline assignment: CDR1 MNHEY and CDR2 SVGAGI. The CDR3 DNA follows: TGTGCCAGCAGTCCCTCAGGGACAGGAACCTACGAGCAGTACTTC. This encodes CASSPSGTGTYEQYF.

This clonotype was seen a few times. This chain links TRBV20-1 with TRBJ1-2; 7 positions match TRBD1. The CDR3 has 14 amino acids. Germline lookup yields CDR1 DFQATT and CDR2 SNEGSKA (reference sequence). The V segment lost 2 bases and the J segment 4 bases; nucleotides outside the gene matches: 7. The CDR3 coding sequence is TGCAGTGCTAGAAGACAGGGCCCTCTCTATGGCTACACCTTC. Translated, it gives CSARRQGPLYGYTF.

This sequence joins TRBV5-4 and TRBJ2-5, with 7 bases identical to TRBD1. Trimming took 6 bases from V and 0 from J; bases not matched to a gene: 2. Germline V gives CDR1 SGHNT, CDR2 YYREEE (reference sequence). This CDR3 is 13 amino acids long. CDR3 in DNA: TGTGCCAGCAAAGGACAGGACCAAGAGACCCAGTACTTC. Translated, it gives CASKGQDQETQYF.

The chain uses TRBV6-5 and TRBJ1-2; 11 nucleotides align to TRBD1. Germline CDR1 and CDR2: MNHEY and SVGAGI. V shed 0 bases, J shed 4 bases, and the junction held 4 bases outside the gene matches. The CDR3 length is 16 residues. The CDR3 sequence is CASSYSGTGGSYGYTF. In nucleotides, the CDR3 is TGTGCCAGCAGTTACTCCGGGACAGGGGGGTCCTATGGCTACACCTTC.

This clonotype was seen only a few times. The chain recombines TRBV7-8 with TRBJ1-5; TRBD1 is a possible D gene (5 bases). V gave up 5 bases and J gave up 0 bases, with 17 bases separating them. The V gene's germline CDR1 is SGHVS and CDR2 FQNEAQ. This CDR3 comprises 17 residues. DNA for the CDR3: TGTGCCAGCAGCCAGGGACCCCTGAGAGGTAGCAATCAGCCCCAGCATTTT. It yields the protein CASSQGPLRGSNQPQHF.

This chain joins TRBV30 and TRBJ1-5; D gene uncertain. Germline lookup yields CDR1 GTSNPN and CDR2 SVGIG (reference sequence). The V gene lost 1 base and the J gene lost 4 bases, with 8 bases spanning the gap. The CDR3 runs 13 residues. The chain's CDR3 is CAWSGAGNQPQHF. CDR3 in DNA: TGTGCCTGGAGTGGGGCGGGAAATCAGCCCCAGCATTTT.

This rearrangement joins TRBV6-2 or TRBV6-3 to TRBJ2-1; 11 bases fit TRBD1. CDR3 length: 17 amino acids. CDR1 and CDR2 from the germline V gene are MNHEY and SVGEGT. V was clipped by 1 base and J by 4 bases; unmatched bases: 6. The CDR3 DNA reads TGTGCCAGCAGTTACTTGGGACAGGGGGGATTATACAATGAGCAGTTCTTC. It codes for CASSYLGQGGLYNEQFF.